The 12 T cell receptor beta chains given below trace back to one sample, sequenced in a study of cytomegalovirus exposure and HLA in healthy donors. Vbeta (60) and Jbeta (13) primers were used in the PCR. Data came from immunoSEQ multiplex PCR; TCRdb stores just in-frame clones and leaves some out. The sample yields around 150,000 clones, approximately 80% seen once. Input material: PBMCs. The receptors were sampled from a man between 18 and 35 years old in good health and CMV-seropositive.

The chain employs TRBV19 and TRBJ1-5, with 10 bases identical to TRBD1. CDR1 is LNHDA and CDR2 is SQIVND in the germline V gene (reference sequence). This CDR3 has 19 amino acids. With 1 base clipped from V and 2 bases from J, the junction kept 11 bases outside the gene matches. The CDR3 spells CASSIGGQGGSTGNQPQHF. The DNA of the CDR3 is TGTGCCAGTAGTATAGGAGGACAGGGGGGGAGTACAGGCAATCAGCCCCAGCATTTT.

CDR3 in DNA: TGCGCCAGCAGCATCTCATCCGGGACAGGGTCATACAATGAGCAGTTCTTC. Translating gives CASSISSGTGSYNEQFF. The chain combines TRBV5-1 with TRBJ2-1; 9 nucleotides match TRBD1. The CDR3 spans 17 residues. J gave up 4 bases and V 4 bases, and 12 bases lay outside the gene matches. Germline V gene lookup returns CDR1 SGHRS and CDR2 YFSETQ.

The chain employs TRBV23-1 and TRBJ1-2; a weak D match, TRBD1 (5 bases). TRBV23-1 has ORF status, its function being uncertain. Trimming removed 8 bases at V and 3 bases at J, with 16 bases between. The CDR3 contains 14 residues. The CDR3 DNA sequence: TGCGCCAGCTTCGAAAATGGGGGGGACTATGGCTACACCTTC. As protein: CASFENGGDYGYTF.

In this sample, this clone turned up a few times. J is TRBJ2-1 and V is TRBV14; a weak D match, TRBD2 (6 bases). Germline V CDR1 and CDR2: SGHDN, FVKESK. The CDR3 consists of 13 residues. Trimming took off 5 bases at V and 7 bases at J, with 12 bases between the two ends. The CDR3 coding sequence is TGTGCCAGCAGCAGGAGCGGAGGGAATGAGCAGTTCTTC. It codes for CASSRSGGNEQFF.

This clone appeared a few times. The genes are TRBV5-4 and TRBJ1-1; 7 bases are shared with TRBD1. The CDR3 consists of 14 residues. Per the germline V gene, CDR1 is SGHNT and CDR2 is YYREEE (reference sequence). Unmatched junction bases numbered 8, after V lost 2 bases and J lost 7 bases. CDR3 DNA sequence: TGTGCCAGCAGCTTTGACAGGGCATCGGGTGAAGCTTTCTTT. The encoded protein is CASSFDRASGEAFF.

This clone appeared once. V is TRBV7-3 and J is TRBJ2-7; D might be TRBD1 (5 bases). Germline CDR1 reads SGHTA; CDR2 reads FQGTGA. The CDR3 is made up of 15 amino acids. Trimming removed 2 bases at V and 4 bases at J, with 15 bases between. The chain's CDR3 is CASSLGGGRAYEQYF. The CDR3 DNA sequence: TGTGCCAGCAGCTTAGGTGGCGGCAGGGCATACGAGCAGTACTTC.

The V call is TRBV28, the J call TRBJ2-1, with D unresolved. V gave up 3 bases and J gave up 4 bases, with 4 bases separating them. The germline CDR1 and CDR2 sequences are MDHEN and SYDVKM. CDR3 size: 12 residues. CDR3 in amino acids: CASSFGYNEQFF. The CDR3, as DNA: TGTGCCAGCAGTTTCGGGTACAATGAGCAGTTCTTC.

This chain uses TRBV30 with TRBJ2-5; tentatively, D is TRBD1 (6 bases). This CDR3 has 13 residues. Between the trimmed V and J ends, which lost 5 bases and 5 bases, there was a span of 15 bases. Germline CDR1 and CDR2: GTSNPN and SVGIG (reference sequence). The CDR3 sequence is CAWGTGRPETQYF. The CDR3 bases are TGTGCCTGGGGAACAGGGCGTCCCGAGACCCAGTACTTC. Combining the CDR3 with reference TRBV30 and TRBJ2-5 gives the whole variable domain SQTIHQWPATLVQPVGSPLSLECTVEGTSNPNLYWYRQAAGRGLQLLFYSVGIGQISSEVPQNLSASRPQDRQFILSSKKLLLSDSGFYLCAWGTGRPETQYFGPGTRLLVL.

CDR3 nucleotides: TGTGCCAGCAGCTCACTCCAGTGGGGGGATTACGAGCAGTACTTC. Amino acids: CASSSLQWGDYEQYF. The chain links TRBV7-9 to TRBJ2-7, with TRBD2 as a possible D gene (6 bases). CDR3 length: 15 amino acids. V lost 4 bases and J lost 4, with 17 bases in between. From germline, CDR1 is SEHNR and CDR2 FQNEAQ (reference sequence).

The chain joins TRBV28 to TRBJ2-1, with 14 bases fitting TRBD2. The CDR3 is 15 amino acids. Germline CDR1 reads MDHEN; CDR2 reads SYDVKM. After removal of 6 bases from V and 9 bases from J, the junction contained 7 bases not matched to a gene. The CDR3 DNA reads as TGTGCCAGCAGCCAGGGACTAGCGGGAGCGGGTGAGCAGTTCTTC. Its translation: CASSQGLAGAGEQFF.

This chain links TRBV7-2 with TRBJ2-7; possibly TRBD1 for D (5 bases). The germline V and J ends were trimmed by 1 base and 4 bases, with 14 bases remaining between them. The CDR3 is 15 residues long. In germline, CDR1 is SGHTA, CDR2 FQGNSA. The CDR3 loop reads CASSLVHGHRYEQYF. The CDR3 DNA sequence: TGTGCCAGCAGCTTAGTCCACGGACATAGATACGAGCAGTACTTC.

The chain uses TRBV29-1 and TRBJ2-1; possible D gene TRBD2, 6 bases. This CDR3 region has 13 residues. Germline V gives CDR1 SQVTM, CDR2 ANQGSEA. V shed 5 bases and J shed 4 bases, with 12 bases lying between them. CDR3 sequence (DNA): TGCAGCGTTTGGGGGACTGGATACAATGAGCAGTTCTTC. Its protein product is CSVWGTGYNEQFF.